This TCR beta chain derives from a study of blood T cells in healthy people across ages. Study-level points and caveats: Diversity estimates from one million T cells were considered underestimates.

Germline trimming cut 1 base from V and 6 bases from J; bases unmatched to any gene: 5. Germline values: CDR1 LNHNV, CDR2 YYDKDF (reference sequence). This CDR3 has 15 amino acids. PCR was performed a second time for about 7 to 11 cycles using a sample-barcoded 5' primer and a J-beta primer mix. Every sample produced at least 3 million CDR3-containing paired-end reads. TCRdb analysed the 5' RACE reads with MiXCR anew, one entry per CDR3 protein. In the table there are fewer than 750,000 distinct CDR3 sequences, approximately 52% of which are singletons. On this clonotype itself: What it recognizes is unknown.

Whenever a sample was processed, at least 6.5 million PBMCs were isolated. Total RNA was isolated from each sample in quantities of at least 5 micrograms. The chain is built from TRBV15 and TRBJ1-5; 8 bases are shared with TRBD1. This sequence was found in a woman of 80 years or more in good health. The material sequenced was blood. The CDR3: CATSRGLTGGQPQHF. CDR3 bases: TGTGCCACCAGCAGAGGATTAACAGGGGGTCAGCCCCAGCATTTT.